This T cell receptor beta chain was captured by sequencing in a study of control samples from healthy donors and cancer patients. Between the trimmed V and J ends, which lost 0 bases and 0 bases, there was a span of 9 bases. CDR3 length: 16 residues. Germline V gives CDR1 SGHRS, CDR2 YFSETQ. This table comes from immunoSEQ multiplex PCR, and its TCRdb copy is limited to in-frame clones, with some not included. The data show 170,000 or so clones, 75% to 95% seen once. This TCR was recovered from a woman aged 40 to 49 in good health. The rearrangement joins TRBV5-1 to TRBJ2-2, with D perhaps assigned TRBD1 or TRBD2 (5 bases each). Sequencing was performed on blood. The CDR3 spells CASSLVGGANTGELFF. The CDR3 DNA follows: TGCGCCAGCAGCTTGGTTGGGGGAGCGAACACCGGGGAGCTGTTTTTT.